The next 25 T cell receptor beta chains were all read from a single sample in a study of cytomegalovirus exposure and HLA in healthy donors. The PCR had 60 Vbeta and 13 Jbeta primers. The table came from immunoSEQ multiplex PCR; TCRdb's copy has only in-frame clones and leaves some out. The table includes around 110,000 clones, around 80% detected once. Material for sequencing was PBMCs. These TCRs come from a man aged 25 to 40 in good health and CMV-seropositive.

This clone was counted a few times. This chain joins TRBV4-3 and TRBJ1-4, with a weak D call TRBD1 (6 bases). This CDR3 comprises 16 residues. Germline lookup yields CDR1 LGHNA and CDR2 YSLEER. V shed 4 bases and J shed 5 bases, with 17 bases lying between them. The CDR3, as DNA: TGCGCCAGCAGCCTCAGGGGAGAGCTAGTCAATGAAAAACTGTTTTTT. The encoded protein is CASSLRGELVNEKLFF.

The chain links TRBV29-1 to TRBJ1-1; D not resolved. CDR1 is SQVTM, CDR2 ANQGSEA, per germline. The CDR3 runs 12 residues. Trimming took 4 bases from V and 2 from J, leaving 8 bases between them. The DNA of the CDR3 is TGCAGCGTTGCTGGGCCTAACACTGAAGCTTTCTTT. Its protein product is CSVAGPNTEAFF.

The chain recombines TRBV7-2 with TRBJ1-5, with unresolved D. Per germline, CDR1 SGHTA and CDR2 FQGNSA. This CDR3 is built from 13 residues. Trimming left V 4 bases short and J 2 bases short, with 6 bases between. CDR3 DNA sequence: TGTGCCAGCAGCTCCCATGGCAATCAGCCCCAGCATTTT. Translating it yields CASSSHGNQPQHF.

The count of this clone is one. The chain links TRBV19 to TRBJ2-3; 14 nucleotides line up with TRBD2. Germline CDR1 reads LNHDA; CDR2 reads SQIVND (reference sequence). CDR3 length equals 21 residues. V was clipped by 5 bases and J by 0 bases; unmatched bases: 16. The CDR3 loop reads CASSPGGPGLAGVVSTDTQYF. Written as DNA, the CDR3 is TGTGCCAGTAGTCCAGGGGGCCCGGGACTAGCGGGGGTTGTTAGCACAGATACGCAGTATTTT.

The chain carries TRBV6-5 and TRBJ2-1; D might be TRBD2 (6 bases). CDR3 length: 14 amino acids. Trimming removed 0 bases at V and 9 bases at J, with 12 bases between. The germline V gene encodes CDR1 MNHEY and CDR2 SVGAGI. The chain's CDR3 is CASSYSGGGFEQFF. CDR3 bases: TGTGCCAGCAGTTACTCGGGTGGAGGGTTTGAGCAGTTCTTC.

This clone has just one count. This chain joins TRBV30 and TRBJ1-1; 8 nucleotides line up with TRBD1. The ends lost 5 bases at V and 3 bases at J; junction bases unmatched: 5. Per germline, CDR1 GTSNPN and CDR2 SVGIG (reference sequence). The CDR3 has 13 amino acids. Here the CDR3 reads CAWGTGGDTEAFF. CDR3 sequence (DNA): TGTGCCTGGGGGACAGGAGGGGACACTGAAGCTTTCTTT.

Points on this clone: The same CDR3 can be traced to other DNA sequences in this sample. V and J are TRBV4-2 and TRBJ2-3; D not certain. Trimming stripped 0 bases from V and 2 bases from J, with 9 bases between. The CDR3 runs 15 residues. Germline CDR1 LGHNA, CDR2 YNFKEQ. CDR3 DNA sequence: TGTGCCAGCAGCCAAGAGGTAACAGCCACAGATACGCAGTATTTT. This encodes CASSQEVTATDTQYF.

J is TRBJ2-1 and V is TRBV5-1; 8 positions agree with TRBD1. CDR1 and CDR2 from the germline V gene are SGHRS and YFSETQ. This CDR3 has 15 residues. J lost 7 bases, V lost 3 bases, and 9 bases had no gene match. DNA for the CDR3: TGCGCCAGCAGCTCCGGGACAGGCCCGTTAAATGAGCAGTTCTTC. Translated, it gives CASSSGTGPLNEQFF. Drawing the rest from reference TRBV5-1 and TRBJ2-1, the complete variable domain is KAGVTQTPRYLIKTRGQQVTLSCSPISGHRSVSWYQQTPGQGLQFLFEYFSETQRNKGNFPGRFSGRQFSNSRSEMNVSTLELGDSALYLCASSSGTGPLNEQFFGPGTRLTVL.

This clone was counted between two and nine times. The rearrangement uses TRBV2 and TRBJ1-5; D gene ambiguous. The CDR3 runs to 14 residues. Germline-derived CDR1 and CDR2 are SNHLY and FYNNEI. Deletions cut 2 bases from V and 6 bases from J, with 11 bases between. CDR3 protein: CASSERPSTQPQHF. Here the CDR3 DNA reads TGTGCCAGCAGTGAACGGCCTAGTACTCAGCCCCAGCATTTT.

V and J are TRBV29-1 and TRBJ2-2; D is uncertain. Germline CDR1 is SQVTM and CDR2 is ANQGSEA. V was shortened by 5 bases and J by 7 bases, with 8 bases between the two germline ends. The CDR3 length is 11 residues. CDR3: CSVSVLGELFF. Here the CDR3 DNA reads TGCAGCGTTTCCGTCCTCGGGGAGCTGTTTTTT.

The chain has TRBV18 and TRBJ2-1; 7 bases are a match to TRBD2. V was pared by 3 bases and J by 8 bases, with 10 bases of the junction left unmatched. The CDR3 consists of 15 residues. CDR1 and CDR2 (germline): KGHSH, LQKENI. The CDR3 protein is CASSPRRTRIDEQFF. As DNA, the CDR3 is TGTGCCAGCTCACCGCGACGGACTAGAATCGATGAGCAGTTCTTC.

This sequence joins TRBV27 and TRBJ1-2; D may be TRBD1 (6 bases). This CDR3 is built from 15 residues. Germline V gene sequence: CDR1 MNHEY, CDR2 SMNVEV (reference sequence). Trimming removed 5 bases at V and 5 bases at J, with 18 bases between. The CDR3 spells CASSPLAGVMYGYTF. The CDR3 region has the DNA TGTGCCAGCAGTCCGCTGGCAGGGGTTATGTATGGCTACACCTTC.

This sequence joins TRBV18 and TRBJ1-1, with 8 nucleotides matching TRBD1. The CDR3 is made up of 16 amino acids. Germline V gene sequence: CDR1 KGHSH, CDR2 LQKENI. V shed 3 bases and J 1 base; nucleotides not matched to a gene: 7. As DNA, the CDR3 is TGTGCCAGCTCACCCTACACAGGACAGGGGAACACTGAAGCTTTCTTT. Translated: CASSPYTGQGNTEAFF.

CDR3 nucleotides: TGTGCCAGCAGCCAAGATCGTACGACAGGTCTGGGCTACACCTTC. It encodes CASSQDRTTGLGYTF. The V call is TRBV4-2, the J call TRBJ1-2; D possibly corresponds to TRBD1 (6 bases). The V end lost 0 bases, the J end lost 8 bases, and 16 bases lay between the germline ends. CDR1 and CDR2 from the germline V gene are LGHNA and YNFKEQ. This CDR3 spans 15 amino acids.

This clone has more than one count but fewer than ten. This chain connects TRBV5-6 to TRBJ2-7; D is perhaps TRBD1 (6 bases). Germline V lookup: CDR1 SGHDT, CDR2 YYEEEE. Trimming took 2 bases from V and 3 from J, leaving 6 bases between them. The CDR3 has 12 residues. CDR3 nucleotides: TGTGCCAGCAGCTTACAGGGCTACGAGCAGTACTTC. It is translated as CASSLQGYEQYF.

The rearrangement links TRBV7-9 to TRBJ2-2; D is undetermined. This CDR3 contains 16 residues. Trimming pared 1 base from V and 1 base from J, leaving 10 bases between. Germline CDR1 and CDR2: SEHNR and FQNEAQ (reference sequence). The CDR3 protein is CASSLELAVNTGELFF. The CDR3, as DNA: TGTGCCAGCAGCTTAGAGTTGGCGGTGAACACCGGGGAGCTGTTTTTT.

In DNA, the CDR3 is TGTGCCAGCAGCTTGGGGGGCGTCTACGAGCAGTACTTC. Its translation is CASSLGGVYEQYF. The chain combines TRBV5-5 with TRBJ2-7; tentatively, D is TRBD1 (5 bases). Germline CDR1 SGHKS, CDR2 YYEKEE (reference sequence). Trimming pared 0 bases from V and 3 bases from J, leaving 7 bases between. This CDR3 contains 13 residues.

A remark on this clone: At one end the junction does not follow the germline gene, possibly because of a read error. V and J are TRBV7-9 and TRBJ2-7; the match to TRBD1 covers 7 bases. The CDR3 covers 12 residues. The V gene's germline CDR1 is SEHNR and CDR2 FQNEAQ (reference sequence). The CDR3 DNA is TGTTCCAGCAGCTCACAGGGGAACGAGCAGTACTTC. This gives the protein CSSSSQGNEQYF.

The gene calls are TRBV7-3 and TRBJ1-2; D unclear. CDR3 length: 13 amino acids. V lost 4 bases to trimming and J lost 8 bases, with 14 bases between them. Looked up from germline, CDR1 is SGHTA and CDR2 is FQGTGA. The CDR3 coding sequence is TGTGCCAGCAGCTCACGTAGTGAGGGCGGCTACACCTTC. As protein: CASSSRSEGGYTF.

The V gene is TRBV2, the J gene TRBJ2-5; 10 bases line up with TRBD1. The assigned J gene may be wrong: the sequence end matches TRBJ2-7 better. The V gene's germline CDR1 is SNHLY and CDR2 FYNNEI. This CDR3 comprises 15 residues. The CDR3 loop reads CASTKEVGQGYEQYF. The CDR3 DNA sequence: TGTGCCAGCACCAAAGAGGTGGGACAGGGGTACGAGCAGTACTTC.

This clone was detected only a few times. The chain employs TRBV7-6 and TRBJ1-2, with D possibly TRBD1 on 5 matching bases. The germline V gene encodes CDR1 SGHVS and CDR2 FNYEAQ. There are 13 residues in the CDR3. Deletions cut 6 bases from V and 6 bases from J, with 14 bases between. The CDR3 sequence: CASSPQGKDGYTF. The CDR3 DNA follows: TGTGCCAGCAGTCCTCAGGGTAAAGATGGCTACACCTTC.

The V gene is TRBV7-3, the J gene TRBJ2-3, with unresolved D. This CDR3 is built from 14 residues. V lost 1 base, J lost 7 bases, and 12 bases lay in between. Per the germline V gene, CDR1 is SGHTA and CDR2 is FQGTGA. CDR3: CASSLNTESHTQYF. The CDR3 nucleotides are TGTGCCAGCAGCTTAAATACAGAGTCTCATACGCAGTATTTT.

This rearrangement joins TRBV5-6 to TRBJ2-5, with D perhaps TRBD2 (6 bases). Trimming removed 0 bases from V and 5 bases from J, with 17 bases in between. CDR1 and CDR2 from the germline V gene are SGHDT and YYEEEE. The CDR3 contains 16 residues. In DNA form, the CDR3 reads TGTGCCAGCAGCTTGGAAGCACTAGGAGGGTCCGAGACCCAGTACTTC. Translating gives CASSLEALGGSETQYF. The full variable domain, with the rest looked up from reference TRBV5-6 and TRBJ2-5, is DAGVTQSPTHLIKTRGQQVTLRCSPKSGHDTVSWYQQALGQGPQFIFQYYEEEERQRGNFPDRFSGHQFPNYSSELNVNALLLGDSALYLCASSLEALGGSETQYFGPGTRLLVL.

This sequence joins TRBV18 and TRBJ2-7; the D gene is possibly TRBD1 (6 bases). The V and J ends lost 4 bases and 3 bases respectively, with 16 bases between them. The CDR3 has 15 amino acids. Germline assignment: CDR1 KGHSH and CDR2 LQKENI. As DNA, the CDR3 is TGTGCCAGCTCACGACCGGGACACAGCTACTACGAGCAGTACTTC. Translation gives CASSRPGHSYYEQYF.

This rearrangement joins TRBV7-2 to TRBJ2-5; D unclear. The CDR3 consists of 13 residues. Looked up from germline, CDR1 is SGHTA and CDR2 is FQGNSA. V was shortened by 2 bases and J by 1 base, with 5 bases between the two germline ends. For the CDR3, the DNA is TGTGCCAGCAGCTTAAGAGGCCAAGAGACCCAGTACTTC. This codes for CASSLRGQETQYF.